This TCR beta chain came from a study of technical replicates of blood from a handful of donors. The V end lost 6 bases, the J end lost 6 bases, and 10 bases lay between the germline ends. Germline V CDR1 and CDR2: SGHTS, YDEGEE. The CDR3 extends over 11 amino acids. Profiled with immunoSEQ multiplex PCR; TCRdb holds only in-frame clones, not every one. The data show about 83,000 clones, 91% seen once. The J gene is TRBJ2-7, the V gene TRBV5-8; D call uncertain. Sequenced input: T cells isolated from PBMCs. This TCR was sampled from a human donor in good health. DNA for the CDR3: TGTGCCAGCACCTCGGAGTTCGAGCAGTACTTC. Translating it yields CASTSEFEQYF.